The 17 T cell receptor beta chains listed next were all sequenced from one sample in a study of T cells after yellow fever vaccination. TCRdb fed the 5' RACE reads into MiXCR, producing one record per CDR3 protein. Seen here are 350,000 to 450,000 distinct CDR3 sequences, around 20% observed once, and the top ten hold about 18%. This specimen consisted of PBMCs, obtained before the yellow fever booster vaccination. The receptors were sampled from a man younger than 30 who received the YFV17D yellow fever vaccine.

This clonotype was detected a few times. The chain has TRBV7-9 and TRBJ1-1; no definite D call. The CDR3 length is 12 residues. Germline loops: CDR1 SEHNR, CDR2 FQNEAQ (reference sequence). V lost 6 bases and J 7 bases, leaving 12 bases between the germline ends. In DNA, the CDR3 is TGTGCCAGCAGAGGGTTGATTGGTGAAGCTTTCTTT. Its protein product is CASRGLIGEAFF. Using reference TRBV7-9 and TRBJ1-1 for the parts outside the CDR3, the full variable domain is DTGVSQNPRHKITKRGQNVTFRCDPISEHNRLYWYRQTLGQGPEFLTYFQNEAQLEKSRLLSDRFSAERPKGSFSTLEIQRTEQGDSAMYLCASRGLIGEAFFGQGTRLTVV.

The chain's CDR3 is CSAWLAGVDTQYF. Here the CDR3 DNA reads TGCAGTGCTTGGTTAGCGGGGGTAGATACGCAGTATTTT. The chain joins TRBV20-1 to TRBJ2-3; 9 nucleotides line up with TRBD2. Germline lookup yields CDR1 DFQATT and CDR2 SNEGSKA (reference sequence). The ends lost 5 bases at V and 5 bases at J; junction bases unmatched: 5. This CDR3 spans 13 amino acids.

This clonotype was counted between two and nine times. The CDR3 spells CSASRGPEAFF. The CDR3 DNA reads as TGCAGCGCTTCTCGGGGACCTGAAGCTTTCTTT. The chain has TRBV29-1 and TRBJ1-1; a possible D gene is TRBD1 (5 bases). The germline V and J ends were trimmed by 7 bases and 6 bases, with 12 bases remaining between them. Germline lookup yields CDR1 SQVTM and CDR2 ANQGSEA. This CDR3 contains 11 residues.

The sample holds a few counts of this clonotype. The chain carries TRBV7-9 and TRBJ1-1; D is perhaps TRBD1 (6 bases). CDR1 is SEHNR, CDR2 FQNEAQ, per germline (reference sequence). V dropped 3 bases and J dropped 1 base, with 12 bases sitting between them. CDR3 length: 15 residues. The DNA of the CDR3 is TGTGCCAGCAGCTTGTGGATGACAGGGAACACTGAAGCTTTCTTT. This translates into CASSLWMTGNTEAFF.

This chain links TRBV7-2 with TRBJ2-1; 11 bases agree with TRBD2. The trim removed 1 base at V and 12 bases at J, leaving 8 bases unmatched. The CDR3 has 15 amino acids. CDR1 and CDR2 (germline): SGHTA, FQGNSA. In DNA, the CDR3 is TGTGCCAGCAGCTTAGTGGTTAGCGGGGGGGGTTCGCAGTTCTTC. Its translation: CASSLVVSGGGSQFF. Looking up the rest from reference TRBV7-2 and TRBJ2-1 gives the full variable domain: GAGVSQSPSNKVTEKGKDVELRCDPISGHTALYWYRQSLGQGLEFLIYFQGNSAPDKSGLPSDRFSAERTGGSVSTLTIQRTQQEDSAVYLCASSLVVSGGGSQFFGPGTRLTVL.

This clonotype has a handful of counts. The CDR3 region is CASSPRGASYEQYF. CDR3 coding DNA: TGTGCCAGCAGTCCCCGGGGGGCCTCCTACGAGCAGTACTTC. This chain connects TRBV2 to TRBJ2-7; TRBD2 might be the D (7 bases). CDR1 is SNHLY and CDR2 is FYNNEI in the germline V gene. The ends were cut back, 5 bases at V and 0 bases at J, with 11 bases in the middle. The CDR3 length is 14 residues.

In this sample, this clonotype turned up a few times. The rearrangement joins TRBV4-1 to TRBJ1-1; no clear D. V was trimmed by 3 bases and J by 3 bases, leaving 8 bases between them. The CDR3 contains 13 residues. CDR1 is MGHRA, CDR2 YSYEKL, per germline. The CDR3 DNA is TGCGCCAGCAGCCACCTGGCGGACACTGAAGCTTTCTTT. Amino acids: CASSHLADTEAFF.

As regards this clonotype: Just one base apart from a much larger clone, this may be a read error. The V gene is TRBV5-4, the J gene TRBJ1-2; D unresolved. V gave up 4 bases and J gave up 13 bases, with 26 bases separating them. Germline loops: CDR1 SGHNT, CDR2 YYREEE (reference sequence). This CDR3 is 15 amino acids long. As DNA, the CDR3 is TGTGCCAGCAGCCCCCTAGCCACAGCGGCCCCATACTCCACCTTC. Protein: CASSPLATAAPYSTF.

This clonotype was recorded a few times. The rearrangement links TRBV12-3 or TRBV12-4 to TRBJ2-3, with 12 bases that match TRBD1. The CDR3 loop spans 15 amino acids. V dropped 6 bases and J dropped 4; count of bases not matched to a gene: 5. As DNA, the CDR3 is TGTGCCAGCAGGGGACAGGGGGCAATCGCAGATACGCAGTATTTT. Protein sequence: CASRGQGAIADTQYF.

This clonotype has at least ten counts. J is TRBJ1-5 and V is TRBV20-1; maybe TRBD1 (6 bases). This CDR3 region has 14 residues. The V end lost 3 bases, the J end lost 4 bases, and 13 bases lay between the germline ends. From germline, CDR1 is DFQATT and CDR2 SNEGSKA (reference sequence). The CDR3 region is CSASPYRENQPQHF. The CDR3 DNA reads as TGCAGTGCTAGTCCTTACAGGGAGAATCAGCCCCAGCATTTT.

This clonotype was counted only a few times. The chain has TRBV7-3 and TRBJ2-1; D gene uncertain. This CDR3 is built from 15 residues. The V gene lost 3 bases and the J gene lost 0 bases, with 9 bases spanning the gap. Germline V gene lookup returns CDR1 SGHTA and CDR2 FQGTGA. DNA of the CDR3: TGTGCCAGCAGCTTCTCTTTTGGCTCCTACAATGAGCAGTTCTTC. Protein product: CASSFSFGSYNEQFF.

This clonotype has a handful of counts. The chain carries TRBV28 and TRBJ1-1; 9 nucleotides line up with TRBD1. Trimming cost V 5 bases and J 10 bases; bases outside gene matches: 2. The CDR3 length is 11 residues. In germline, CDR1 is MDHEN, CDR2 SYDVKM. The CDR3 coding sequence is TGTGCCAGCAGTCGGGACAGGGCAGCTTTCTTT. Residues: CASSRDRAAFF.

This chain links TRBV4-3 with TRBJ1-6; D might be TRBD1 (5 bases). Germline V gives CDR1 LGHNA, CDR2 YSLEER. CDR3 length equals 15 residues. V lost 4 bases to trimming and J lost 8 bases, with 15 bases between them. CDR3 in amino acids: CASSRREGTYSPLHF. Here the CDR3 DNA reads TGCGCCAGCAGCCGTCGGGAGGGGACCTATTCACCCCTCCACTTT.

This clonotype was seen repeatedly, ten times or more. V and J are TRBV20-1 and TRBJ1-6; D is ambiguous. The germline gives CDR1 DFQATT, CDR2 SNEGSKA (reference sequence). Trimming removed 8 bases from V and 8 bases from J, with 13 bases in between. The CDR3 totals 12 residues. The CDR3 protein is CSIGQRDSPLHF. DNA of the CDR3: TGCAGTATCGGGCAAAGGGATTCACCCCTCCACTTT.

This rearrangement joins TRBV11-2 to TRBJ1-1; D possibly corresponds to TRBD1 (6 bases). From germline, CDR1 is SGHAT and CDR2 FQNNGV. The CDR3 covers 13 residues. Between the trimmed V and J ends, which lost 5 bases and 7 bases, there was a span of 14 bases. The CDR3 protein is CASSPRGLSEAFF. The DNA for the CDR3 is TGTGCCAGCAGCCCCAGGGGACTGAGTGAAGCTTTCTTT.

This clonotype appeared many times. The chain is built from TRBV20-1 and TRBJ2-3, with D unresolved. Germline CDR1 is DFQATT and CDR2 is SNEGSKA (reference sequence). V lost 3 bases, J lost 4 bases, and 8 bases lay in between. The CDR3 runs to 12 residues. The CDR3 reads CSASPLADTQYF. The DNA of the CDR3 is TGCAGTGCTAGTCCCCTAGCAGATACGCAGTATTTT.

The chain combines TRBV27 with TRBJ1-5; weak D call: TRBD1 (5 bases). V lost 6 bases and J 5 bases, leaving 20 bases between the germline ends. This CDR3 has 16 residues. Germline assignment: CDR1 MNHEY and CDR2 SMNVEV (reference sequence). In DNA, the CDR3 is TGTGCCAGCAGCCCGGCTGTGGGACCTCTCTATCAGCCCCAGCATTTT. Encoded protein: CASSPAVGPLYQPQHF.